This paragraph covers one T cell receptor (beta chain) sequence. What antigen it recognizes has not been identified. There are no base qualities to consult, and no much larger clone falls within one base. CDR1 and CDR2 were assigned from the germline V gene (reference sequence) as LNHDA and SQIVND. From the cysteine up to the phenylalanine, the CDR3 has a length of 14 residues. Only the CDR3 region is kept as DNA, spanning 42 bases read in frame from base 1. The trim is 3 bases for V and 10 bases for J, with a gap of 16 bases between the germline ends. TCR beta CDR3 regions were amplified from genomic DNA with the immunoSEQ v3 hsTCRB kit using bias-controlled multiplex PCR. TCR libraries were sequenced on an Illumina NextSeq 500 to some 2 million read pairs for survey level or about 5-6 million for deep level. Regarding the original processing steps: The immunoSEQ Analyzer software assigned V, D and J genes, filtered out non-productive sequences, and reported clonality. To compare repertoires between infused TIL and blood, productive Simpson clonality was used along with the Morisita overlap index of productive TRB rearrangements. As stored in TCRdb, this immuneACCESS dataset retains in-frame rearrangements with V and J assigned. A fraction of the clones does not appear; measured against another copy, unresolved V genes explain less than half of the discrepancy, and the remainder lacks a known reason. That table supplies the V and J calls and clone size; D and trimming were determined from the DNA. This sample comprises some 12,000 clones, about three fifths of them detected only once. The ten top clones hold nearly 7.5% of the sample.

What this sample's time point label stands for: pre-treatment sample, taken before nivolumab and TIL therapy. The baseline tumor samples were excised metastases, mostly pleural nodules or supraclavicular lymph nodes, taken from the same resection that was used to grow TIL. Before any PD-1/PD-L1 blockade was given, tumors were harvested, nivolumab was then administered, and patients who progressed went on to receive lymphodepletion, an infusion of expanded TIL, and IL-2. Adults with stage 4 NSCLC were enrolled from October 2017 to early 2020 in a dual-center phase I trial. Samples came from a single-arm, open-label phase I trial of tumor-infiltrating lymphocyte therapy with nivolumab in advanced non-small cell lung cancer. Parts of each resected tumor were snap-frozen in liquid nitrogen and kept at -80 degrees C. Tumor regions of interest were selected on H&E sections using laser-capture macrodissection, ground into approximately 16 mg aliquots, and extracted using Qiagen Allprep kits.

This sample was taken from a study of TIL therapy for anti-PD-1-resistant metastatic lung cancer (dated by TCRdb to the early 2020s). About the full investigation: Enrolled patients had a median age of roughly 54 years (range about 38-85) and a median tumor PD-L1 proportion score of around 5.9%. Across the cohort, whole-exome sequencing showed a median non-synonymous tumor mutation burden of under 1.8 mutations per megabase. Most of the cohort had lung adenocarcinoma, several tumors were EGFR-mutant and two were ALK-rearranged, and half of the patients were current or former smokers. T cell receptor beta sequencing of tumor and peripheral blood was used to follow clonotypes across the tumor, the expanded TIL product and serial blood samples. The investigation overall reported the following: Because the cohort was highly selected, with more treatment-naive, never-smoker and oncogene-addicted patients than is typical, generalizability is limited. The study protocol defined all tumor marker inferences as exploratory. Clonal turnover during TIL culture was high, and many clones enriched in the product were not detected in the baseline tumor, suggesting clonal contraction instead of faithful expansion. Higher clonality and lower diversity were observed in expanded TIL cultures than in baseline intratumoral T cells (median clonality around 6% vs 30%, p < 0.0001).

The receptor comes from a person between 30 and 80 years old with non-small cell lung cancer. The source was tumor tissue, collected at baseline. Recombination connected TRBV19 to TRBJ2-1; the D gene is perhaps TRBD1 or TRBD2, each of them matching over 5 bases. The CDR3 in this case is CASSITPGAGEQFF. The DNA sequence follows: TGTGCCAGTAGTATTACCCCCGGGGCTGGGGAGCAGTTCTTC.